These 2 T cell receptor beta chains were sequenced from one sample in a study of identical twins. A single record per CDR3 protein comes from TCRdb applying MiXCR to the 5' RACE reads. The sample yields 1.5 million to 2 million distinct CDR3 sequences, around 29% seen once. The specimen was cord blood. Receptor source: a newborn girl in good health.

Worth noting for this clonotype: At one end, the junction sequence differs from germline, possibly due to a read error. The chain joins TRBV4-1 to TRBJ2-1; 8 bases agree with TRBD2. Germline CDR1 is MGHRA and CDR2 is YSYEKL. The CDR3 is 17 residues long. CDR3 loop: CAGSQDVKAGARNEQFF. The CDR3 nucleotides read TGCGCCGGCAGCCAAGATGTTAAAGCGGGAGCGAGGAATGAGCAGTTCTTC.

Details on this clonotype: This may be a read error: a much more frequent sequence differs by one nucleotide. The V call is TRBV7-2, the J call TRBJ1-1; D uncertain. Germline V CDR1 and CDR2: SGHTA, FQGNSA. CDR3 size: 13 residues. V lost 1 base to trimming and J lost 6 bases, with 9 bases between them. The CDR3 bases are TGTGCCAGCAGCTTAGACGTAAACGCTGAAGCTTTCTTT. As protein: CASSLDVNAEAFF.